The source of this TCR beta chain is a study of CD8 T cells in ankylosing spondylitis. Study-wide results and limits: Enrichment of disease-linked clones was reportedly significant in matched ankylosing spondylitis synovial fluid. Typical of ankylosing spondylitis blood, it appeared, was a TCR beta motif of several highly homologous variants.

It was by quantitative 5'-RACE with molecular barcodes that TCR beta libraries were made. TCRdb passed the 5' RACE reads through MiXCR, listing each CDR3 protein once. The data show more than 250,000 distinct CDR3 sequences, roughly 8% seen once. This clonotype appeared a few times. Its specificity is unknown. In germline, CDR1 is MNHNS, CDR2 SASEGT. The CDR3 is made up of 15 amino acids. The J segment lost 7 bases and the V segment lost 8 bases, leaving 15 bases of the junction unmatched. The genes are TRBV6-1 and TRBJ1-2; 8 bases are shared with TRBD1. Sequencing input: blood, either unsorted or a sorted T cell fraction (not recorded which). The origin of this receptor is a male donor with ankylosing spondylitis. In DNA, the CDR3 is TGTGCCAGCCGCGACAGGGGAAGTGGGGTACGTGGCTACACCTTC. Protein product: CASRDRGSGVRGYTF.